This TCR beta chain was identified during a study of blood T cell repertoires in COVID-19. This CDR3 is built from 16 residues. CDR1 and CDR2 from the germline V gene are SGHTA and FQGNSA. Trimming took 1 base from V and 2 from J, leaving 15 bases between them. The protocol was immunoSEQ multiplex PCR, while the TCRdb copy is restricted to in-frame clones and leaves out a portion. The sample records around 150,000 clones, roughly 93% being singletons. This clonotype was sampled from a man younger than 30 with acute or convalescent COVID-19. The sample consisted of peripheral blood. The V and J genes are TRBV7-2 and TRBJ2-7; D is unresolved. CDR3 sequence reads: CASSLGASALAYEQYF. The CDR3 DNA reads TGTGCCAGCAGCTTAGGAGCGAGCGCCCTCGCCTACGAGCAGTACTTC. Filled out from reference TRBV7-2 and TRBJ2-7, the complete variable domain reads GAGVSQSPSNKVTEKGKDVELRCDPISGHTALYWYRQSLGQGLEFLIYFQGNSAPDKSGLPSDRFSAERTGGSVSTLTIQRTQQEDSAVYLCASSLGASALAYEQYFGPGTRLTVT.